The TCR beta chain described here comes from a study of cytomegalovirus exposure and HLA in healthy donors. Findings of the study overall: First-cohort TCR clusters were later found to tend to co-occur in the 90 to 150 validation repertoires.

This clone was counted a few times. As yet, its antigen is unknown. V lost 3 bases and J lost 3, with 8 bases in between. The CDR3 covers 13 residues. In germline, CDR1 is WNHNN, CDR2 SYGVQD (reference sequence). Generated by immunoSEQ multiplex PCR, the TCRdb table keeps only in-frame clones and is missing some. The sample has 150,000 to 200,000 clones, more than 75% seen once; the top ten hold roughly 1.3%. The gene calls are TRBV10-1 and TRBJ2-5, with D unclear. This clonotype was sampled from a woman between 25 and 40 years old in good health and CMV-seronegative. The sample consisted of PBMCs. CDR3 in DNA: TGCGCCAGCAGTGATGGCCCCGAAGAGACCCAGTACTTC. This codes for CASSDGPEETQYF.